The 16 T cell receptor beta chains given below trace back to one sample, sequenced in a study of blood T cell repertoires in COVID-19. Here immunoSEQ multiplex PCR was the method, and the copy in TCRdb shows in-frame clones only, minus some. The sample lists under 150,000 clones; around 87% were seen once. Source material: PBMCs or T cells enriched from blood (not recorded which). All receptors come from a woman younger than 45 with acute COVID-19.

The rearrangement joins TRBV6-4 to TRBJ2-1, with TRBD2 matching over 11 bases. The CDR3 has 15 amino acids. V was pared by 6 bases and J by 7 bases, with 8 bases of the junction left unmatched. The germline CDR1 and CDR2 sequences are MRHNA and SNTAGT. The CDR3, as DNA: TGTGCCAGCAGCGAACTAGCGGGAGATGTAAATGAGCAGTTCTTC. Translating it yields CASSELAGDVNEQFF.

The V gene is TRBV28, the J gene TRBJ1-1, with D tentatively TRBD1 (5 bases). The CDR3 totals 14 residues. The V end lost 5 bases, the J end lost 4 bases, and 14 bases lay between the germline ends. Per the germline V gene, CDR1 is MDHEN and CDR2 is SYDVKM. CDR3 loop: CASSAGGDATEAFF. The CDR3 region has the DNA TGTGCCAGCAGTGCCGGAGGGGACGCCACTGAAGCTTTCTTT.

The chain joins TRBV3-1 (or the pseudogene TRBV3-2) to TRBJ2-5; 8 bases fit TRBD2. The V gene's germline CDR1 is LGHDT and CDR2 YNNKEL (reference sequence). CDR3 length: 14 residues. J was trimmed by 5 bases and V by 1 base; bases with no gene match: 3. CDR3 DNA: TGTGCCAGCAGCCAAGGCGGGAGGTTGGAGACCCAGTACTTC. It codes for CASSQGGRLETQYF.

The gene calls are TRBV19 and TRBJ2-7; no clear D. Between the trimmed V and J ends, which lost 6 bases and 5 bases, there was a span of 20 bases. Per germline, CDR1 LNHDA and CDR2 SQIVND (reference sequence). The CDR3 has 15 amino acids. The CDR3, as DNA: TGTGCCAGTAGCCTCGTTTTGATAGGAGCCCACGAGCAGTACTTC. It is translated as CASSLVLIGAHEQYF. The full variable domain, rest sourced from reference TRBV19 and TRBJ2-7, is DGGITQSPKYLFRKEGQNVTLSCEQNLNHDAMYWYRQDPGQGLRLIYYSQIVNDFQKGDIAEGYSVSREKKESFPLTVTSAQKNPTAFYLCASSLVLIGAHEQYFGPGTRLTVT.

The J gene is TRBJ1-1, the V gene TRBV7-2, with 7 bases fitting TRBD1. Germline-derived CDR1 and CDR2 are SGHTA and FQGNSA. J lost 4 bases, V lost 5 bases, and 4 bases had no gene match. The CDR3 has 13 residues. The CDR3 nucleotides read TGTGCCAGCAGCGAGAGACAGGGCACTGAAGCTTTCTTT. It codes for CASSERQGTEAFF.

The V gene is TRBV9, the J gene TRBJ2-1, with 12 bases that match TRBD2. CDR3 length: 17 residues. V was pared by 0 bases and J by 3 bases, with 4 bases of the junction left unmatched. CDR1 and CDR2 from the germline V gene are SGDLS and YYNGEE. The CDR3 bases are TGTGCCAGCAGCGTAGGGCCGGGACTAGCGGGCTACAATGAGCAGTTCTTC. Its translation: CASSVGPGLAGYNEQFF.

V is TRBV27 and J is TRBJ2-7, with D possibly being TRBD2 (5 bases). Germline values: CDR1 MNHEY, CDR2 SMNVEV (reference sequence). The CDR3 extends over 14 amino acids. V lost 5 bases to trimming and J lost 0 bases, with 11 bases between them. CDR3 in DNA: TGTGCCAGCAGTCACCTGAGGGACTCCTACGAGCAGTACTTC. The encoded protein is CASSHLRDSYEQYF.

This chain uses TRBV28 with TRBJ2-2; D not resolved. Germline V gene lookup returns CDR1 MDHEN and CDR2 SYDVKM. V lost 4 bases and J 1 base, leaving 7 bases between the germline ends. The CDR3 is 14 amino acids. CDR3 loop: CASSSIRNTGELFF. The CDR3 DNA is TGTGCCAGCAGTTCTATCCGGAACACCGGGGAGCTGTTTTTT.

The chain uses TRBV4-1 and TRBJ1-5; tentatively, D is TRBD1 (5 bases). V was shortened by 0 bases and J by 4 bases, with 16 bases between the two germline ends. There are 17 residues in the CDR3. CDR1 is MGHRA, CDR2 YSYEKL, per germline. CDR3 bases: TGCGCCAGCAGCCAAGATCGGAGCGGGGCCGGGAATCAGCCCCAGCATTTT. This encodes CASSQDRSGAGNQPQHF.

This clone has just one count. The chain links TRBV27 to TRBJ2-2; no firm D call. Trimming stripped 3 bases from V and 4 bases from J, with 6 bases between. The germline CDR1 and CDR2 sequences are MNHEY and SMNVEV (reference sequence). The CDR3 is 13 amino acids. The CDR3 DNA reads as TGTGCCAGCAGTTTCCCGGTCACCGGGGAGCTGTTTTTT. This gives the protein CASSFPVTGELFF.

The V gene is TRBV23-1, the J gene TRBJ2-3, with D tentatively TRBD1 (5 bases). TRBV23-1 is reported as an ORF; its role is uncertain. CDR3 length: 15 amino acids. V was shortened by 4 bases and J by 1 base, with 12 bases between the two germline ends. CDR3 sequence reads: CASSRLGQCTDTQYF. The CDR3 DNA reads TGCGCCAGCAGTCGGCTAGGACAATGCACAGATACGCAGTATTTT.

This clone appeared a few times. The V call is TRBV7-9, the J call TRBJ1-1; weak D call: TRBD1 (6 bases). Germline-derived CDR1 and CDR2 are SEHNR and FQNEAQ (reference sequence). This CDR3 spans 14 amino acids. Deletions cut 7 bases from V and 9 bases from J, with 21 bases between. CDR3 sequence (DNA): TGTGCCAGCACTGGCGACAGGAATGTCGGCAAAGCTTTCTTT. Its protein is CASTGDRNVGKAFF.

DNA for the CDR3: TGTGCCAGCAGTTTATCATCCAGGGTCAGGACCCAGTACTTC. Protein sequence: CASSLSSRVRTQYF. V is TRBV27 and J is TRBJ2-5; weak D call: TRBD1 (5 bases). Trimming stripped 0 bases from V and 7 bases from J, with 12 bases between. This CDR3 region has 14 residues. The germline CDR1 and CDR2 sequences are MNHEY and SMNVEV (reference sequence).

The rearrangement links TRBV19 to TRBJ1-1; D gene uncertain. The germline gives CDR1 LNHDA, CDR2 SQIVND (reference sequence). The CDR3 covers 14 residues. Between the trimmed V and J ends, which lost 6 bases and 5 bases, there was a span of 16 bases. The DNA of the CDR3 is TGTGCCAGTAGAAAGACTCCTATGAGGACTGAAGCTTTCTTT. It specifies CASRKTPMRTEAFF.

This sequence joins TRBV27 and TRBJ2-1, with 9 bases matching TRBD2. This CDR3 has 15 amino acids. Germline CDR1 reads MNHEY; CDR2 reads SMNVEV (reference sequence). V was clipped by 5 bases and J by 8 bases; unmatched bases: 10. The CDR3 region has the DNA TGTGCCAGCAGTCTCCTCGGGACTAGCTTTGATGAGCAGTTCTTC. Its translation: CASSLLGTSFDEQFF.

The V call is TRBV7-8, the J call TRBJ1-2; 7 nucleotides agree with TRBD1. Looked up from germline, CDR1 is SGHVS and CDR2 is FQNEAQ. V shed 5 bases and J 1 base; nucleotides not matched to a gene: 7. The CDR3 contains 15 residues. Here the CDR3 reads CASSPMRDSNYGYTF. In nucleotides, the CDR3 is TGTGCCAGCAGCCCTATGAGGGACAGTAACTATGGCTACACCTTC.